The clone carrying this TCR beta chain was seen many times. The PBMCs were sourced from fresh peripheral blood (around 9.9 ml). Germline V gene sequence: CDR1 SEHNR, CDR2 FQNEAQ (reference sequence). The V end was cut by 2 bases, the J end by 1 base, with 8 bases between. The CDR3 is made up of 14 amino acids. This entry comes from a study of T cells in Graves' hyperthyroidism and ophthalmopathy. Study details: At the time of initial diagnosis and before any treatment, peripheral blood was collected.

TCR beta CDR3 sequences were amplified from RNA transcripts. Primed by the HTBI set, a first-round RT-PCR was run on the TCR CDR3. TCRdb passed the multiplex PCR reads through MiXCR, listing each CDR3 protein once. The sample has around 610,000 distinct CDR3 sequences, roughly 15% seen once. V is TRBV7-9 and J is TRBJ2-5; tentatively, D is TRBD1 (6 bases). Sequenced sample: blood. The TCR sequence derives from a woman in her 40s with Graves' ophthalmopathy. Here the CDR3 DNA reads TGTGCCAGCAGCTTACGACAGGCCCAAGAGACCCAGTACTTC. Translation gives CASSLRQAQETQYF.